These 2 T cell receptor beta chains were all obtained from the same sample, sequenced in a study of blood T cell repertoires in COVID-19. The method was immunoSEQ multiplex PCR; TCRdb's version includes in-frame clones alone and lacks a portion of them. The table has fewer than 300,000 clones, roughly 85% seen once. The material sequenced was peripheral blood. Source of these receptors: a human donor in a cohort sampled during active COVID-19.

The rearrangement joins TRBV10-1 to TRBJ1-4, with D maybe TRBD1 (5 bases). The CDR3 is 16 amino acids. V lost 6 bases and J lost 8, with 22 bases in between. Germline V lookup: CDR1 WNHNN, CDR2 SYGVQD (reference sequence). Here the CDR3 DNA reads TGCGCCAGCAGGAGGGAAGGGGAGGATCAGGGAGAAAAACTGTTTTTT. It encodes CASRREGEDQGEKLFF.

The V and J genes are TRBV4-1 and TRBJ2-1; a weak D match, TRBD2 (5 bases). V lost 5 bases, J lost 7 bases, and 18 bases lay in between. CDR1 and CDR2 from the germline V gene are MGHRA and YSYEKL. This CDR3 region has 15 residues. The DNA for the CDR3 is TGCGCCAGCAGCTATTCTAGTGGGAGAGGTAATGAGCAGTTCTTC. It encodes CASSYSSGRGNEQFF.